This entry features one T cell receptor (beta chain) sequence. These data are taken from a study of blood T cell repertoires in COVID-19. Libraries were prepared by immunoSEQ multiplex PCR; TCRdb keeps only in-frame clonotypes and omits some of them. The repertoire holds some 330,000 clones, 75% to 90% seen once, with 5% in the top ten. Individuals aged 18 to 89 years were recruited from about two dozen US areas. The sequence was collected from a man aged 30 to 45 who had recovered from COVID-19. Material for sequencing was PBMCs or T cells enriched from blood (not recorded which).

The DNA of the CDR3 is TGTGCCAGCAGCGTAGGGACAGCGACGGGGTCGGGCTACACCTTC. Its protein is CASSVGTATGSGYTF. V gene TRBV9 combines with J gene TRBJ1-2, with D maybe TRBD1 (6 bases). The CDR3 extends over 15 amino acids. V lost 0 bases and J 8 bases, leaving 17 bases between the germline ends. Germline-derived CDR1 and CDR2 are SGDLS and YYNGEE.